This is a list of T cell receptor beta chains from one sample in a study of cytomegalovirus exposure and HLA in healthy donors. TCRdb's table, derived via immunoSEQ multiplex PCR, lists solely in-frame clones and lacks some. The data show tens of thousands of clones, with about two thirds seen just once and 5% to 6.5% held by the top ten. The sample comprised PBMCs. The receptors come from a woman younger than 45 in good health and CMV-seropositive. Each CDR3 is given with its conserved first and last residue. The order of the fields is D gene, J gene, CDR3 length, clone size, V gene, CDR3 protein, CDR3 DNA. A D gene is named only where the DNA matches it firmly. Only some rows state a clone size, as once, few, many or a class for expanded clones.

D: NA
J: TRBJ1-5
length: 17
size: NA
V: TRBV27
CDR3: CASSRYPGATSNQPQHF
DNA: TGTGCCAGCAGTCGCTACCCTGGGGCCACGAGCAATCAGCCCCAGCATTTT

D: TRBD1
J: TRBJ2-4
length: 15
size: NA
V: TRBV27
CDR3: CASSFGTGATDIQYF
DNA: TGTGCCAGCAGTTTCGGGACAGGGGCGACGGACATTCAGTACTTC

D: NA
J: TRBJ1-4
length: 12
size: NA
V: TRBV5-6
CDR3: CASSLGGVTLFF
DNA: TGTGCCAGCAGCTTGGGGGGCGTTACACTGTTTTTT

D: TRBD2
J: TRBJ2-7
length: 17
size: NA
V: TRBV6-1
CDR3: CASSDRRAGGSSYEQYF
DNA: TGTGCCAGCAGTGACCGGAGAGCGGGGGGTAGCTCCTACGAGCAGTACTTC

D: NA
J: TRBJ2-5
length: 14
size: NA
V: TRBV7-2
CDR3: CASNHPAGSAPQYF
DNA: TGTGCCAGCAACCACCCGGCTGGGAGTGCTCCCCAGTACTTC

D: TRBD1
J: TRBJ2-5
length: 13
size: NA
V: TRBV28
CDR3: CASRSGGQETQYF
DNA: TGTGCCAGCAGATCAGGGGGCCAAGAGACCCAGTACTTC

D: TRBD2
J: TRBJ2-1
length: 14
size: NA
V: TRBV7-7
CDR3: CASSLGPLAGEQFF
DNA: TGTGCCAGCAGCTTAGGACCCCTAGCGGGTGAGCAGTTCTTC

D: NA
J: TRBJ2-7
length: 13
size: NA
V: TRBV6-5
CDR3: CASNKAGGGEQYF
DNA: TGTGCCAGCAACAAGGCCGGAGGCGGCGAGCAGTACTTC

D: TRBD1
J: TRBJ1-2
length: 14
size: few
V: TRBV18
CDR3: CASSPEITGEGYTF
DNA: TGTGCCAGCTCACCCGAAATAACAGGGGAAGGCTACACCTTC

D: TRBD1
J: TRBJ1-1
length: 18
size: few
V: TRBV19
CDR3: CARSRQGAGVGGSTEAFF
DNA: TGTGCCAGGTCTCGACAGGGGGCGGGGGTAGGAGGGAGCACTGAAGCTTTCTTT

D: TRBD1
J: TRBJ2-7
length: 15
size: few
V: TRBV18
CDR3: CASSPPGTGSYEQYF
DNA: TGTGCCAGCTCACCTCCCGGGACAGGCTCCTACGAGCAGTACTTC

D: NA
J: TRBJ2-7
length: 15
size: NA
V: TRBV5-4
CDR3: CASSLVGPATYEQYF
DNA: TGTGCCAGCAGCTTGGTGGGGCCGGCTACCTACGAGCAGTACTTC

D: NA
J: TRBJ2-5
length: 11
size: few
V: TRBV7-9
CDR3: CASSLVLTQYF
DNA: TGTGCCAGCAGTTTAGTCCTGACCCAGTACTTC

D: NA
J: TRBJ1-2
length: 13
size: NA
V: TRBV5-1
CDR3: CASSLGQATGYTF
DNA: TGCGCCAGCAGCTTGGGACAGGCTACGGGCTACACCTTC

D: NA
J: TRBJ2-2
length: 15
size: NA
V: TRBV5-1
CDR3: CASSLEGRTTGELFF
DNA: TGCGCCAGCAGCTTGGAAGGGAGGACCACCGGGGAGCTGTTTTTT

D: TRBD2
J: TRBJ2-7
length: 15
size: few
V: TRBV4-2
CDR3: CASSPPGGGDYEQYF
DNA: TGTGCCAGCAGCCCTCCCGGTGGGGGGGACTACGAGCAGTACTTC